Shown below are 22 T cell receptor beta chains from a single sample sequenced in a study of T cell changes during pregnancy in multiple sclerosis. Clones were read by immunoSEQ multiplex PCR, and TCRdb kept only the in-frame ones, dropping some. The sample carries around 60,000 clones, roughly nine tenths recorded once. The source material was peripheral blood, sampled in the third trimester of pregnancy. All receptors come from a female donor in good health, enrolled as a control in a pregnancy study.

The chain joins TRBV4-3 to TRBJ2-1; TRBD2 matches at 13 bases. Germline CDR1 and CDR2: LGHNA and YSLEER. V trimming: 4 bases; J trimming: 9 bases; junction bases outside the gene matches: 6. This CDR3 region has 15 residues. This chain's CDR3 is CASSLGTSGIFEQFF. In DNA form, the CDR3 reads TGCGCCAGCAGCCTCGGGACTAGCGGGATTTTTGAGCAGTTCTTC.

The CDR3 coding sequence is TGTGCCAGCGGCCGGGACAGAAACACCGGGGAGCTGTTTTTT. This encodes CASGRDRNTGELFF. The chain has TRBV7-2 and TRBJ2-2, with 7 bases lining up with TRBD1. The CDR3 is 14 amino acids. Unmatched junction bases numbered 5, after V lost 8 bases and J lost 2 bases. From germline, CDR1 is SGHTA and CDR2 FQGNSA. Complete variable domain (other parts from reference TRBV7-2 and TRBJ2-2): GAGVSQSPSNKVTEKGKDVELRCDPISGHTALYWYRQSLGQGLEFLIYFQGNSAPDKSGLPSDRFSAERTGGSVSTLTIQRTQQEDSAVYLCASGRDRNTGELFFGEGSRLTVL.

The chain employs TRBV7-9 and TRBJ2-7; D is undetermined. V lost 4 bases and J 1 base, leaving 5 bases between the germline ends. Germline V CDR1 and CDR2: SEHNR, FQNEAQ (reference sequence). CDR3 length: 12 amino acids. This chain's CDR3 is CASSSTSYEQYF. The CDR3 DNA reads TGTGCCAGCAGCTCTACTTCCTACGAGCAGTACTTC.

The chain is built from TRBV28 and TRBJ2-2, with D possibly TRBD2 on 6 matching bases. V was trimmed by 5 bases and J by 7 bases, leaving 17 bases between them. This CDR3 contains 15 residues. Germline CDR1 reads MDHEN; CDR2 reads SYDVKM. The CDR3 coding sequence is TGTGCCAGCAGTCCCACTACTAGGAGGGGCGGGGAGCTGTTTTTT. This sequence encodes CASSPTTRRGGELFF.

This chain links TRBV19 with TRBJ2-7; TRBD2 agrees at 7 bases. CDR1 and CDR2 from the germline V gene are LNHDA and SQIVND (reference sequence). The CDR3 extends over 15 amino acids. J gave up 3 bases and V 0 bases, and 5 bases lay outside the gene matches. The CDR3: CASSIESGTFYEQYF. The CDR3 nucleotides are TGTGCCAGTAGTATAGAGAGCGGGACTTTCTACGAGCAGTACTTC.

The CDR3 reads CAWSTYRDRVQETQYF. The CDR3, as DNA: TGTGCCTGGAGTACATACCGGGACAGGGTGCAAGAGACCCAGTACTTC. This rearrangement joins TRBV30 to TRBJ2-5; 9 positions agree with TRBD1. The CDR3 sequence is 16 residues long. V was pared by 2 bases and J by 2 bases, with 9 bases of the junction left unmatched. Germline CDR1 GTSNPN, CDR2 SVGIG (reference sequence).

The chain recombines TRBV7-9 with TRBJ2-3; TRBD1 aligns across 12 bases. Trimming at V came to 6 bases and at J to 6 bases, leaving 10 bases not matched to a gene. The CDR3 contains 16 residues. CDR1 and CDR2 from the germline V gene are SEHNR and FQNEAQ (reference sequence). The CDR3 reads CASRRDRGRLSDTQYF. The CDR3 coding sequence is TGTGCCAGCAGACGGGACAGGGGGCGCCTGTCGGATACGCAGTATTTT.

The CDR3 sequence is CASSERPSGRIPYNEQFF. In nucleotides, the CDR3 is TGTGCCAGCAGTGAAAGACCTAGCGGACGCATTCCCTACAATGAGCAGTTCTTC. The rearrangement uses TRBV6-1 and TRBJ2-1; 7 positions match TRBD2. After removal of 2 bases from V and 2 bases from J, the junction contained 12 bases not matched to a gene. In germline, CDR1 is MNHNS, CDR2 SASEGT. The CDR3 is made up of 18 amino acids.

J is TRBJ2-3 and V is TRBV5-4, with a tentative D call TRBD2 (6 bases). Trimming took off 1 base at V and 5 bases at J, with 14 bases between the two ends. The germline V gene has CDR1 SGHNT and CDR2 YYREEE (reference sequence). This CDR3 has 15 residues. The CDR3 is CASSLRTTRIDTQYF. DNA for the CDR3: TGTGCCAGCAGCTTGAGGACGACTAGAATAGATACGCAGTATTTT.

The rearrangement uses TRBV29-1 and TRBJ2-7, with a tentative D call TRBD1 (6 bases). V lost 0 bases and J lost 2, with 8 bases in between. Germline V CDR1 and CDR2: SQVTM, ANQGSEA. CDR3 length: 13 amino acids. The CDR3, as DNA: TGCAGCGTTGAAGAGGACAGACCCTACGAGCAGTACTTC. Protein product: CSVEEDRPYEQYF.

The gene calls are TRBV5-8 and TRBJ2-7; 7 bases fit TRBD1. The germline V gene encodes CDR1 SGHTS and CDR2 YDEGEE. The CDR3 sequence is 14 residues long. J lost 3 bases, V lost 3 bases, and 6 bases had no gene match. This CDR3 reads CASSSRNRGYEQYF. As DNA, the CDR3 is TGTGCCAGCAGCTCCCGGAACAGGGGCTACGAGCAGTACTTC.

This clone appeared a single time. The chain joins TRBV7-2 to TRBJ2-3, with 14 bases lining up with TRBD2. V lost 3 bases, J lost 5 bases, and 7 bases stayed unmatched. This CDR3 has 17 amino acids. The germline V gene encodes CDR1 SGHTA and CDR2 FQGNSA. CDR3: CASSLTSGGGSIDTQYF. In DNA form, the CDR3 reads TGTGCCAGCAGCTTGACTAGCGGGGGGGGAAGTATAGATACGCAGTATTTT.

The V gene is TRBV4-1, the J gene TRBJ2-3; TRBD2 matches 7 bases. V was pared by 2 bases and J by 0 bases, with 11 bases of the junction left unmatched. CDR3 length: 18 amino acids. Per the germline V gene, CDR1 is MGHRA and CDR2 is YSYEKL. The CDR3 protein is CASSQIGSGGTSTDTQYF. CDR3 DNA: TGCGCCAGCAGCCAAATCGGGTCGGGAGGAACTAGCACAGATACGCAGTATTTT.

This clone was recorded only once. The J gene is TRBJ2-7, the V gene TRBV5-6, with D possibly being TRBD2 (5 bases). Germline V gene data show CDR1 as SGHDT and CDR2 as YYEEEE. V lost 2 bases to trimming and J lost 6 bases, with 12 bases between them. The CDR3 loop spans 13 amino acids. CDR3 nucleotides: TGTGCCAGCAGCTTAGGACTGCCCTCCGAGCAGTACTTC. This codes for CASSLGLPSEQYF.

This clone has just one count. The chain employs TRBV9 and TRBJ2-1; D is ambiguous. Looked up from germline, CDR1 is SGDLS and CDR2 is YYNGEE. V lost 2 bases and J lost 8, with 5 bases in between. This CDR3 contains 11 residues. The CDR3 DNA is TGTGCCAGCAGCGTGGTAGATGAGCAGTTCTTC. Protein: CASSVVDEQFF.

The chain is built from TRBV11-2 and TRBJ2-7; the match to TRBD1 covers 8 bases. CDR1 and CDR2 (germline): SGHAT, FQNNGV. V dropped 1 base and J dropped 0; count of bases not matched to a gene: 11. This CDR3 spans 18 amino acids. The CDR3 coding sequence is TGTGCCAGCAGCTTAGTGGGCCAGGGGGCGAGTCTCTCCTACGAGCAGTACTTC. The encoded protein is CASSLVGQGASLSYEQYF.

This chain uses TRBV5-4 with TRBJ1-4, with 7 nucleotides matching TRBD1. Germline V CDR1 and CDR2: SGHNT, YYREEE (reference sequence). The CDR3 contains 14 residues. Trimming took 0 bases from V and 8 from J; bases not matched to a gene: 4. The CDR3 nucleotides are TGTGCCAGCAGCTTGGGACAGGGACTCGAAAAACTGTTTTTT. It yields the protein CASSLGQGLEKLFF.

The CDR3 DNA reads as TGTGCCAGCTCACTCGGGACAGGTTCTAATAACGAGCAGTACTTC. Protein: CASSLGTGSNNEQYF. The rearrangement uses TRBV18 and TRBJ2-7; 8 bases match TRBD1. CDR1 and CDR2 (germline): KGHSH, LQKENI. V was pared by 4 bases and J by 5 bases, with 10 bases of the junction left unmatched. This CDR3 is 15 amino acids long.

This clone was seen only a few times. The chain joins TRBV6-1 to TRBJ1-5; a possible D gene is TRBD1 (5 bases). The length of the CDR3 is 12 residues. Germline lookup yields CDR1 MNHNS and CDR2 SASEGT. V dropped 11 bases and J dropped 0 bases, with 8 bases sitting between them. CDR3 sequence: CAAGHSNQPQHF. The CDR3, as DNA: TGTGCCGCAGGGCATAGCAATCAGCCCCAGCATTTT.

The V gene is TRBV4-2, the J gene TRBJ2-7, with 8 bases that match TRBD2. CDR1 is LGHNA and CDR2 is YNFKEQ in the germline V gene. Trimming at V came to 2 bases and at J to 12 bases, leaving 9 bases not matched to a gene. CDR3 size: 13 residues. This CDR3 reads CASSQSGTSLPYF. The CDR3 nucleotides are TGTGCCAGCAGCCAAAGCGGGACTAGTTTGCCGTACTTC.

The chain employs TRBV5-4 and TRBJ2-1; 11 nucleotides align to TRBD2. The CDR3 extends over 15 amino acids. The J segment lost 4 bases and the V segment lost 4 bases, leaving 4 bases of the junction unmatched. Germline V CDR1 and CDR2: SGHNT, YYREEE (reference sequence). In nucleotides, the CDR3 is TGTGCCAGCAGCGGCGGGACTAGCGGATACAATGAGCAGTTCTTC. Protein sequence: CASSGGTSGYNEQFF. The full variable domain, rest sourced from reference TRBV5-4 and TRBJ2-1, is ETGVTQSPTHLIKTRGQQVTLRCSSQSGHNTVSWYQQALGQGPQFIFQYYREEENGRGNFPPRFSGLQFPNYSSELNVNALELDDSALYLCASSGGTSGYNEQFFGPGTRLTVL.

This chain connects TRBV5-4 to TRBJ2-7, with TRBD1 matching 7 bases. The V gene's germline CDR1 is SGHNT and CDR2 YYREEE (reference sequence). V lost 0 bases and J lost 3; bases outside the gene matches: 3. The CDR3 contains 14 residues. CDR3 nucleotide sequence: TGTGCCAGCAGCTTGGTACCAGGGGGCTACGAGCAGTACTTC. Its protein product is CASSLVPGGYEQYF. The variable domain in full, with the rest retrieved from reference TRBV5-4 and TRBJ2-7, is ETGVTQSPTHLIKTRGQQVTLRCSSQSGHNTVSWYQQALGQGPQFIFQYYREEENGRGNFPPRFSGLQFPNYSSELNVNALELDDSALYLCASSLVPGGYEQYFGPGTRLTVT.